What follows are 24 T cell receptor beta chains derived from one specimen sequenced in a study of response to subunit inactivated influenza vaccine. One entry per CDR3 protein results from TCRdb running MiXCR on the RT-PCR reads. This sample has around 710,000 distinct CDR3 sequences, with approximately 13% found just once. Sequencing used PBMCs from blood, obtained around 14 days before vaccination. The receptors come from a middle-aged man who received an inactivated influenza vaccine.

This clonotype occurred a few times. In DNA, the CDR3 is TGTGCCAGCAGCTTATATAGATACACCGGGGAGCTGTTTTTT. This translates into CASSLYRYTGELFF. The chain combines TRBV7-2 with TRBJ2-2; D not certain. The V end was cut by 2 bases, the J end by 3 bases, with 7 bases between. The V gene's germline CDR1 is SGHTA and CDR2 FQGNSA. This CDR3 is built from 14 residues.

This clonotype was seen a handful of times. This chain uses TRBV20-1 with TRBJ2-3, with 8 bases identical to TRBD2. Germline assignment: CDR1 DFQATT and CDR2 SNEGSKA (reference sequence). The CDR3 extends over 14 amino acids. This CDR3 is CSLCFSGKSDTQYF. The CDR3 bases are TGCAGCCTCTGCTTTAGCGGGAAGTCAGATACGCAGTATTTT.

V is TRBV15 and J is TRBJ2-1; a possible D gene is TRBD1 (5 bases). The CDR3 spans 13 residues. Germline V CDR1 and CDR2: LNHNV, YYDKDF (reference sequence). Deletions cut 1 base from V and 13 bases from J, with 14 bases between. The CDR3 spells CATSRGRALNQFF. The CDR3 bases are TGTGCCACCAGCAGAGGCAGGGCCCTAAATCAGTTCTTC.

This chain joins TRBV10-3 and TRBJ2-1; 13 bases line up with TRBD2. J lost 6 bases, V lost 6 bases, and 5 bases had no gene match. The CDR3 loop spans 15 amino acids. The V gene's germline CDR1 is ENHRY and CDR2 SYGVKD. CDR3 sequence reads: CAIRSGLAGSNEQFF. DNA of the CDR3: TGTGCCATCAGGTCGGGACTAGCGGGGTCCAATGAGCAGTTCTTC.

This clonotype came up many times. One junction end disagrees with the germline gene, perhaps due to a read error. This chain uses TRBV29-1 with TRBJ1-2, with D unresolved. Germline CDR1 and CDR2: SQVTM and ANQGSEA. The CDR3 has 8 amino acids. CDR3 residues: CSDESRVF. As DNA, the CDR3 is TGCAGCGACGAATCCCGGGTTTTC.

In this sample, this clonotype turned up many times. This rearrangement joins TRBV7-2 to TRBJ2-4; D perhaps matches TRBD1 (5 bases). V was shortened by 2 bases and J by 8 bases, with 7 bases between the two germline ends. The CDR3 is 12 amino acids. In germline, CDR1 is SGHTA, CDR2 FQGNSA. CDR3 sequence: CASSLKGDIQYF. CDR3 nucleotide sequence: TGTGCCAGCAGCTTAAAAGGGGACATTCAGTACTTC.

The chain is built from TRBV18 and TRBJ2-7, with 7 nucleotides matching TRBD1. The CDR3 totals 16 residues. Germline V lookup: CDR1 KGHSH, CDR2 LQKENI. Germline trimming cut 4 bases from V and 2 bases from J; bases unmatched to any gene: 11. CDR3 nucleotides: TGTGCCAGCTCACGGACCGGGACAGAAGTCGCCTACGAGCAGTACTTC. This gives the protein CASSRTGTEVAYEQYF. Together with reference TRBV18 and TRBJ2-7, the CDR3 gives the full variable domain: NAGVMQNPRHLVRRRGQEARLRCSPMKGHSHVYWYRQLPEEGLKFMVYLQKENIIDESGMPKERFSAEFPKEGPSILRIQQVVRGDSAAYFCASSRTGTEVAYEQYFGPGTRLTVT.

This clonotype was recorded a few times. The J gene is TRBJ2-3, the V gene TRBV3-1, with 7 positions matching TRBD2. V dropped 0 bases and J dropped 1; count of bases not matched to a gene: 16. CDR1 LGHDT and CDR2 YNNKEL come from the germline V gene (reference sequence). The CDR3 covers 20 residues. As DNA, the CDR3 is TGTGCCAGCAGCCAAGATACCCCGGGCTCGAGCGGGATTTGCACAGATACGCAGTATTTT. The encoded protein is CASSQDTPGSSGICTDTQYF.

This clonotype showed up many times. CDR3 DNA: TGTGCCAGCAGTTGGCCCGGTAACTATGGCTACACCTTC. As protein: CASSWPGNYGYTF. The V call is TRBV12-3 or TRBV12-4, the J call TRBJ1-2; D gene ambiguous. This CDR3 contains 13 residues. The germline V and J ends were trimmed by 4 bases and 1 base, with 7 bases remaining between them.

This clonotype was observed a few times. V usage is TRBV7-2 and J usage is TRBJ2-5, with TRBD1 matching over 7 bases. The CDR3 has 14 residues. V lost 5 bases to trimming and J lost 4 bases; unmatched junction nucleotides: 7. Germline-derived CDR1 and CDR2 are SGHTA and FQGNSA. CDR3 nucleotides: TGTGCCAGCAGCCAAGGGGGCTCGGGAGAGACCCAGTACTTC. This codes for CASSQGGSGETQYF.

The chain carries TRBV5-6 and TRBJ1-1; D is possibly TRBD1 (5 bases). The CDR3 spans 13 residues. V was clipped by 7 bases and J by 11 bases, with 21 bases between them. Looked up from germline, CDR1 is SGHDT and CDR2 is YYEEEE. The CDR3 DNA sequence: TGTGCCAGCGTAGGGACGGGCTCTGGTAGGGCTTTCTTT. It is translated as CASVGTGSGRAFF.

This clonotype has more than one count but fewer than ten. The rearrangement uses TRBV4-3 and TRBJ2-3; D possibly corresponds to TRBD2 (6 bases). CDR1 is LGHNA, CDR2 YSLEER, per germline. Trimming took 1 base from V and 6 from J, leaving 14 bases between them. The length of the CDR3 is 15 residues. CDR3 bases: TGCGCCAGCAGCCAAGGGCCGGGAGTCATGGATACGCAGTATTTT. Encoded protein: CASSQGPGVMDTQYF.

The sample holds many counts of this clonotype. The chain recombines TRBV27 with TRBJ2-5, with TRBD2 matching 9 bases. There are 16 residues in the CDR3. Germline V gene sequence: CDR1 MNHEY, CDR2 SMNVEV (reference sequence). Unmatched junction bases numbered 8, after V lost 1 base and J lost 5 bases. The CDR3 sequence: CASSLFGGGAYETQYF. Written as DNA, the CDR3 is TGTGCCAGCAGTTTATTCGGCGGGGGGGCCTATGAGACCCAGTACTTC.

The V gene is TRBV12-3 or TRBV12-4, the J gene TRBJ1-5, with D possibly TRBD1 on 5 matching bases. The CDR3 contains 14 residues. Trimming removed 4 bases from V and 2 bases from J, with 9 bases in between. DNA for the CDR3: TGTGCCAGCAGTTGGGGCGGGGGCAATCAGCCCCAGCATTTT. It translates to CASSWGGGNQPQHF.

This sequence joins TRBV11-3 and TRBJ1-1; 7 bases are a match to TRBD1. Germline V lookup: CDR1 SGHNT, CDR2 YENEEA. V was clipped by 0 bases and J by 5 bases; unmatched bases: 6. There are 15 residues in the CDR3. The CDR3 region is CASSLDPTGQTEAFF. The CDR3 nucleotides are TGTGCCAGCAGCTTAGACCCCACGGGACAGACTGAAGCTTTCTTT. Full variable domain (missing parts from reference TRBV11-3 and TRBJ1-1): EAGVVQSPRYKIIEKKQPVAFWCNPISGHNTLYWYLQNLGQGPELLIRYENEEAVDDSQLPKDRFSAERLKGVDSTLKIQPAELGDSAVYLCASSLDPTGQTEAFFGQGTRLTVV.

The chain combines TRBV2 with TRBJ2-7; perhaps D is TRBD1 or TRBD2 (6 bases each). The CDR3 runs to 16 residues. The germline CDR1 and CDR2 sequences are SNHLY and FYNNEI. V shed 7 bases and J shed 2 bases, with 21 bases lying between them. CDR3 residues: CASTGPTGDTPYEQYF. CDR3 sequence (DNA): TGTGCCAGCACCGGACCGACGGGGGACACCCCCTACGAGCAGTACTTC.

This clonotype has more than one count but fewer than ten. The gene calls are TRBV12-3 or TRBV12-4 and TRBJ2-5, with D perhaps assigned TRBD1 or TRBD2 (5 bases each). The CDR3 sequence is 13 residues long. V lost 7 bases, J lost 4 bases, and 13 bases lay in between. DNA for the CDR3: TGTGCCAGCACGGGACGGTGGGGAGAGACCCAGTACTTC. It encodes CASTGRWGETQYF.

The table lists this clonotype with many counts. The V call is TRBV29-1, the J call TRBJ2-5, with TRBD1 identical over 9 bases. Unmatched junction bases numbered 2, after V lost 5 bases and J lost 4 bases. This CDR3 has 12 amino acids. Germline V lookup: CDR1 SQVTM, CDR2 ANQGSEA. The CDR3 DNA follows: TGCAGCGTTCCGACAGGGGGAGAGACCCAGTACTTC. Translating gives CSVPTGGETQYF.

The CDR3 DNA reads as TGCGCCAGCAGCTCGGCAGCGGGGGGGCCCTCCACAGATACGCAGTATTTT. Its protein is CASSSAAGGPSTDTQYF. The chain has TRBV5-1 and TRBJ2-3; 10 nucleotides line up with TRBD2. After removal of 3 bases from V and 2 bases from J, the junction contained 9 bases not matched to a gene. The CDR3 extends over 17 amino acids. Germline loops: CDR1 SGHRS, CDR2 YFSETQ. The full variable domain, completed using reference TRBV5-1 and TRBJ2-3, is KAGVTQTPRYLIKTRGQQVTLSCSPISGHRSVSWYQQTPGQGLQFLFEYFSETQRNKGNFPGRFSGRQFSNSRSEMNVSTLELGDSALYLCASSSAAGGPSTDTQYFGPGTRLTVL.

This clonotype came up a few times. The CDR3, as DNA: TGCAGCGTTGTTCCCGATACGCAGTATTTT. Amino acids: CSVVPDTQYF. This rearrangement joins TRBV29-1 to TRBJ2-3, with D unresolved. CDR3 length: 10 residues. V was trimmed by 4 bases and J by 6 bases, leaving 5 bases between them. Germline assignment: CDR1 SQVTM and CDR2 ANQGSEA.

This clonotype was found many times. V and J are TRBV3-1 and TRBJ2-5; D gene unclear. The CDR3 is made up of 12 amino acids. Germline V CDR1 and CDR2: LGHDT, YNNKEL (reference sequence). The V end lost 1 base, the J end lost 5 bases, and 5 bases lay between the germline ends. The CDR3 is CASSQVTETQYF. The CDR3 nucleotides read TGTGCCAGCAGCCAAGTCACCGAGACCCAGTACTTC.

This clonotype was seen a handful of times. J is TRBJ1-1 and V is TRBV24-1; the D is unclear. This CDR3 has 14 amino acids. With 5 bases removed from V and 0 bases from J, the gap between germline ends came to 9 bases. Germline V CDR1 and CDR2: KGHDR, SFDVKD. The CDR3 is CATSAGDMNTEAFF. The CDR3 DNA follows: TGTGCCACCAGTGCCGGTGACATGAACACTGAAGCTTTCTTT.

This clonotype appeared many times. An end of the junction differs from the germline gene, which may be a read error. The chain recombines TRBV7-9 with TRBJ1-5; TRBD1 agrees at 7 bases. Germline V lookup: CDR1 SEHNR, CDR2 FQNEAQ (reference sequence). The CDR3 sequence is 15 residues long. CDR3 sequence reads: CASSLGGGGNQPQHF. For the CDR3, the DNA is TGCGCCAGCAGCTTGGGAGGGGGCGGCAATCAGCCCCAGCATTTT.

V and J are TRBV29-1 and TRBJ1-2; D call uncertain. The CDR3 length is 12 residues. The germline V gene encodes CDR1 SQVTM and CDR2 ANQGSEA. Here the CDR3 DNA reads TGCATCACTATGGGAGAAAACTATGGCTACACCTTC. It is translated as CITMGENYGYTF.